These 26 T cell receptor beta chains came from one sample sequenced in a study of T cell responses to AZD1222 COVID-19 vaccine. The data were produced by immunoSEQ multiplex PCR, yet TCRdb's version contains in-frame clones alone and is incomplete. The table includes 200,000 to 250,000 clones, 85% to 95% detected once. The sample was peripheral blood, taken on day 0 of MenACWY control vaccination. The receptors derive from an adult in good health.

V usage is TRBV3-1 (or the pseudogene TRBV3-2) and J usage is TRBJ1-2, with D uncertain. The CDR3 length is 13 residues. From germline, CDR1 is LGHDT and CDR2 YNNKEL (reference sequence). Trimming removed 2 bases at V and 12 bases at J, with 16 bases between. The DNA of the CDR3 is TGTGCCAGCAGCCAAACCCTGGGGAGGGTAGACACCTTC. Its protein is CASSQTLGRVDTF.

The chain uses TRBV6-6 and TRBJ2-3; the D gene is possibly TRBD2 (5 bases). Trimming left V 8 bases short and J 2 bases short, with 14 bases between. The germline V gene has CDR1 MNHNY and CDR2 SVGAGI (reference sequence). This CDR3 is 14 amino acids long. The CDR3: CASALGISTDTQYF. The CDR3 region has the DNA TGTGCCAGCGCCCTCGGGATATCCACAGATACGCAGTATTTT.

V and J are TRBV30 and TRBJ2-6; 8 bases align to TRBD1. V trimming: 2 bases; J trimming: 0 bases; junction bases outside the gene matches: 9. The germline CDR1 and CDR2 sequences are GTSNPN and SVGIG (reference sequence). This CDR3 contains 18 residues. The CDR3 loop reads CAWSRQGATLSGANVLTF. CDR3 DNA: TGTGCCTGGAGTAGGCAGGGGGCAACTCTCTCTGGGGCCAACGTCCTGACTTTC.

CDR3 protein: CASRQGGNTGELFF. CDR3 sequence (DNA): TGTGCCAGTAGACAGGGGGGGAACACCGGGGAGCTGTTTTTT. This rearrangement joins TRBV28 to TRBJ2-2, with 9 positions matching TRBD1. J gave up 1 base and V 9 bases, and 3 bases lay outside the gene matches. The CDR3 sequence is 14 residues long. Germline V CDR1 and CDR2: MDHEN, SYDVKM.

The CDR3 is CSVEERLGDEKLFF. CDR3 sequence (DNA): TGCAGCGTTGAAGAAAGGCTGGGGGACGAAAAACTGTTTTTT. The J gene is TRBJ1-4, the V gene TRBV29-1, with D perhaps matching TRBD1 (5 bases). The germline V gene encodes CDR1 SQVTM and CDR2 ANQGSEA. Trimming removed 0 bases from V and 8 bases from J, with 13 bases in between. CDR3 length: 14 amino acids.

V and J are TRBV24-1 and TRBJ1-5; weak D call: TRBD1 (5 bases). The ends were cut back, 7 bases at V and 0 bases at J, with 9 bases in the middle. CDR3 length equals 14 residues. CDR1 is KGHDR and CDR2 is SFDVKD in the germline V gene. CDR3 DNA: TGTGCCACCAGCCCCGGGGGTAGCAATCAGCCCCAGCATTTT. This gives the protein CATSPGGSNQPQHF.

This sequence joins TRBV7-2 and TRBJ1-1; 7 bases are a match to TRBD1. Germline assignment: CDR1 SGHTA and CDR2 FQGNSA. The CDR3 has 14 residues. J was trimmed by 4 bases and V by 3 bases; bases with no gene match: 5. The CDR3 DNA reads as TGTGCCAGCAGCTTGCAGGGGGGGATCACTGAAGCTTTCTTT. This sequence encodes CASSLQGGITEAFF. Drawing the rest from reference TRBV7-2 and TRBJ1-1, the complete variable domain is GAGVSQSPSNKVTEKGKDVELRCDPISGHTALYWYRQSLGQGLEFLIYFQGNSAPDKSGLPSDRFSAERTGGSVSTLTIQRTQQEDSAVYLCASSLQGGITEAFFGQGTRLTVV.

The rearrangement uses TRBV12-3 or TRBV12-4 and TRBJ1-1; a possible D gene is TRBD1 (6 bases). The CDR3 is 13 residues long. The V and J ends lost 7 bases and 6 bases respectively, with 15 bases between them. CDR3 sequence reads: CASTIAGAPEAFF. As DNA, the CDR3 is TGTGCCAGCACCATCGCAGGGGCACCTGAAGCTTTCTTT.

This sequence joins TRBV11-3 and TRBJ2-3; TRBD1 aligns across 8 bases. V trimming: 3 bases; J trimming: 4 bases; junction bases outside the gene matches: 6. Germline CDR1 is SGHNT and CDR2 is YENEEA. The CDR3 covers 15 residues. CDR3 protein: CASSFQGARADTQYF. DNA of the CDR3: TGTGCCAGCAGCTTTCAGGGGGCGAGGGCAGATACGCAGTATTTT.

The gene calls are TRBV19 and TRBJ2-5; TRBD2 aligns across 11 bases. Germline trimming cut 5 bases from V and 4 bases from J; bases unmatched to any gene: 6. The CDR3 extends over 15 amino acids. Germline V gene data show CDR1 as LNHDA and CDR2 as SQIVND (reference sequence). The CDR3 DNA reads TGTGCCAGTAGTCTTAGCGGGGGGGCTGGAGAGACCCAGTACTTC. Translated: CASSLSGGAGETQYF.

A word on this clone: The same CDR3 can be traced to other DNA sequences in this sample. The chain carries TRBV12-3 or TRBV12-4 and TRBJ1-1; D gene uncertain. Deletions cut 5 bases from V and 0 bases from J, with 7 bases between. This CDR3 has 13 amino acids. CDR3 in amino acids: CASSLGVNTEAFF. The CDR3 coding sequence is TGTGCCAGCAGTCTCGGGGTGAACACTGAAGCTTTCTTT.

The genes are TRBV24-1 and TRBJ1-2, with D possibly matching TRBD1 (5 bases). V shed 3 bases and J shed 1 base, with 11 bases lying between them. This CDR3 is 15 amino acids long. Germline V gene sequence: CDR1 KGHDR, CDR2 SFDVKD. CDR3 sequence: CATSDAAQGNYGYTF. The CDR3 region has the DNA TGTGCCACCAGTGATGCGGCCCAGGGTAACTATGGCTACACCTTC.

The chain joins TRBV6-4 to TRBJ2-2; D possibly corresponds to TRBD1 (6 bases). From germline, CDR1 is MRHNA and CDR2 SNTAGT. The CDR3 extends over 14 amino acids. The ends were cut back, 3 bases at V and 2 bases at J, with 7 bases in the middle. The CDR3 loop reads CASSEQGNTGELFF. Here the CDR3 DNA reads TGTGCCAGCAGTGAACAGGGCAACACCGGGGAGCTGTTTTTT.

V is TRBV11-2 and J is TRBJ1-3; D is possibly TRBD1 (6 bases). The CDR3 extends over 15 amino acids. The germline CDR1 and CDR2 sequences are SGHAT and FQNNGV. With 4 bases removed from V and 3 bases from J, the gap between germline ends came to 13 bases. This CDR3 is CASSSGAGDGNTIYF. The CDR3 coding sequence is TGTGCCAGCAGCTCAGGGGCTGGAGATGGAAACACCATATATTTT.

This clone was observed once. V usage is TRBV18 and J usage is TRBJ2-3, with unresolved D. Looked up from germline, CDR1 is KGHSH and CDR2 is LQKENI. The CDR3 loop spans 14 amino acids. V was cut by 4 bases and J by 6 bases, with 14 bases left in between. This CDR3 is CASSLAARPDTQYF. CDR3 nucleotide sequence: TGTGCCAGCTCACTCGCGGCGCGACCGGATACGCAGTATTTT. Full variable domain (outside the CDR3, taken from reference TRBV18 and TRBJ2-3): NAGVMQNPRHLVRRRGQEARLRCSPMKGHSHVYWYRQLPEEGLKFMVYLQKENIIDESGMPKERFSAEFPKEGPSILRIQQVVRGDSAAYFCASSLAARPDTQYFGPGTRLTVL.

The CDR3: CAWGKVQGRFTGELFF. The CDR3 region has the DNA TGTGCCTGGGGGAAGGTACAGGGGCGTTTCACCGGGGAGCTGTTTTTT. The chain is built from TRBV30 and TRBJ2-2; 7 nucleotides match TRBD1. V dropped 5 bases and J dropped 4; count of bases not matched to a gene: 13. The germline gives CDR1 GTSNPN, CDR2 SVGIG (reference sequence). The CDR3 consists of 16 residues.

The chain employs TRBV5-1 and TRBJ2-5; possible D gene TRBD2, 5 bases. In germline, CDR1 is SGHRS, CDR2 YFSETQ. Trimming pared 5 bases from V and 4 bases from J, leaving 15 bases between. The length of the CDR3 is 14 residues. CDR3 residues: CASSRDGIAETQYF. CDR3 DNA sequence: TGCGCCAGCAGTCGAGACGGGATTGCAGAGACCCAGTACTTC.

The chain has TRBV12-5 and TRBJ1-2, with D maybe TRBD1 (6 bases). The germline V and J ends were trimmed by 0 bases and 4 bases, with 12 bases remaining between them. There are 15 residues in the CDR3. The germline V gene encodes CDR1 LGHNT and CDR2 FRNRAP. CDR3 in amino acids: CASGLVRGALYGYTF. CDR3 sequence (DNA): TGTGCTAGTGGTTTGGTACGGGGGGCCCTCTATGGCTACACCTTC.

The chain links TRBV18 to TRBJ1-1; D gene unclear. The germline V gene has CDR1 KGHSH and CDR2 LQKENI. The CDR3 is 14 amino acids. Trimming pared 6 bases from V and 5 bases from J, leaving 16 bases between. CDR3: CASSRGPGMTEAFF. DNA of the CDR3: TGTGCCAGCTCCCGCGGTCCCGGCATGACTGAAGCTTTCTTT. The variable domain in full, with the rest retrieved from reference TRBV18 and TRBJ1-1, is NAGVMQNPRHLVRRRGQEARLRCSPMKGHSHVYWYRQLPEEGLKFMVYLQKENIIDESGMPKERFSAEFPKEGPSILRIQQVVRGDSAAYFCASSRGPGMTEAFFGQGTRLTVV.

The chain is built from TRBV18 and TRBJ2-3; the match to TRBD1 covers 7 bases. CDR1 is KGHSH, CDR2 LQKENI, per germline. The CDR3 spans 17 residues. Trimming cost V 4 bases and J 5 bases; bases outside gene matches: 15. The CDR3 sequence is CASSLTLLPGQKDTQYF. CDR3 DNA sequence: TGTGCCAGCTCACTTACGTTACTCCCGGGACAGAAAGATACGCAGTATTTT.

The chain couples TRBV5-6 to TRBJ1-2; 7 bases are a match to TRBD1. CDR1 and CDR2 (germline): SGHDT, YYEEEE. The V and J ends lost 4 bases and 8 bases, in that order; junction bases with no gene match: 11. CDR3 length: 14 amino acids. CDR3 loop: CASSARQGSGGYTF. CDR3 nucleotides: TGTGCCAGCAGCGCAAGACAGGGCTCTGGGGGCTACACCTTC.

The chain employs TRBV28 and TRBJ2-3; TRBD1 matches 7 bases. Germline CDR1 and CDR2: MDHEN and SYDVKM. V dropped 7 bases and J dropped 2; count of bases not matched to a gene: 6. CDR3 size: 14 residues. The CDR3 loop reads CASNLQGHTDTQYF. DNA of the CDR3: TGTGCCAGCAACTTACAGGGGCACACAGATACGCAGTATTTT. The variable domain in full, completed from reference TRBV28 and TRBJ2-3, reads DVKVTQSSRYLVKRTGEKVFLECVQDMDHENMFWYRQDPGLGLRLIYFSYDVKMKEKGDIPEGYSVSREKKERFSLILESASTNQTSMYLCASNLQGHTDTQYFGPGTRLTVL.

The chain carries TRBV6-2 or TRBV6-3 and TRBJ1-1, with D maybe TRBD1 (5 bases). CDR3 length equals 12 residues. Trimming shortened V by 2 bases and J by 7 bases, and 8 bases separated the two germline ends. Germline assignment: CDR1 MNHEY and CDR2 SVGEGT. This CDR3 is CASSYQQGEAFF. The CDR3 nucleotides read TGTGCCAGCAGTTACCAGCAGGGTGAAGCTTTCTTT.

This clone was recorded only once. The chain is built from TRBV5-6 and TRBJ1-5; 7 bases are a match to TRBD1. The germline V gene encodes CDR1 SGHDT and CDR2 YYEEEE. This CDR3 region has 14 residues. Trimming at V came to 6 bases and at J to 2 bases, leaving 5 bases not matched to a gene. The CDR3 sequence: CASTLGQRNQPQHF. CDR3 DNA sequence: TGTGCCAGCACCCTGGGACAGCGCAATCAGCCCCAGCATTTT.

In its sample, this clone was seen a few times. CDR3 residues: CARRWQTLSGYTF. The CDR3, as DNA: TGTGCCAGGAGATGGCAGACCCTAAGTGGCTACACCTTC. The chain employs TRBV6-5 and TRBJ1-2; no reliable D call. The length of the CDR3 is 13 residues. Germline V CDR1 and CDR2: MNHEY, SVGAGI. V gave up 9 bases and J gave up 7 bases, with 18 bases separating them.

Concerning this clone itself: Because the CDR3's place on the DNA is in doubt, the DNA is left out and the CDR3 is given as listed by TCRdb. In the same sample, other DNA sequences code for this CDR3. This chain uses TRBV28 with TRBJ1-2. The CDR3 length equals 13 residues, ends included. CDR1 MDHEN and CDR2 SYDVKM come from the germline V gene. This CDR3 is CASSSSGVYGYTF.